This TCR beta chain emerged from a study of blood T cell repertoires in COVID-19. Overall study context: Samples taken during acute and convalescent COVID-19 were collected in the United States, Italy and Spain. Sources were T cells, B-cell-depleted T cells, or PBMCs; the material itself was cDNA or gDNA.

In the source study's methods: How many nucleated cells were present was estimated from reference gene primer amplification. Clones were read by immunoSEQ multiplex PCR, and TCRdb kept only the in-frame ones, dropping some. V, J and clone size derive from that table, while D and trimming were established from the DNA sequence. The sample lists around 70,000 clones, under 85% seen once, with 20% to 25% in the top ten. The CDR3 totals 16 residues. V lost 1 base and J lost 0, with 11 bases in between. The germline gives CDR1 SEHNR, CDR2 FQNEAQ (reference sequence). Sequencing used peripheral blood. V usage is TRBV7-9 and J usage is TRBJ2-3; unclear D gene. This sequence originates from a man between 65 and 79 years old with acute or convalescent COVID-19. CDR3 DNA: TGTGCCAGCAGCTTAGGGGCTCTCCAGAGCACAGATACGCAGTATTTT. Its protein is CASSLGALQSTDTQYF.